This is a list of T cell receptor beta chains from one sample in a study of blood T cell repertoires in COVID-19. Generated by immunoSEQ multiplex PCR, the TCRdb table keeps only in-frame clones and is missing some. The data hold over 40,000 clones, with around 85% observed a single time. Sequencing was done on a sample of peripheral blood. The receptors were gathered from a woman of 80 years or more with acute or convalescent COVID-19. CDR3s leave out the opening cysteine and the closing phenylalanine or tryptophan. The order of the fields is V gene, J gene, CDR3 protein.

>TRBV7-9|TRBJ1-2
ASSPYPGGGPYGYT
>TRBV7-6|TRBJ1-1
ASSLDRETEAF
>TRBV21-1|TRBJ1-5
ASSKGRVSGNQPQH
>TRBV23-1|TRBJ2-7
ASSQLPGQVLKGDYEQY
>TRBV5-1|TRBJ2-5
ASSLFGQETQY
>TRBV7-9|TRBJ1-2
ASSFPVLYGYT
>TRBV9|TRBJ1-2
ASSPGTVNYGYT
>TRBV3-1/TRBV3-2|TRBJ1-5
ASSPGQGDQPQH
>TRBV7-8|TRBJ2-5
ASVSGGRETQY
>TRBV30|TRBJ2-7
AWSASGAGEQY
>TRBV11-2|TRBJ1-6
ASSPGQSNSPLH
>TRBV3-1/TRBV3-2|TRBJ1-4
ASSQDKTGGREKLF
>TRBV2|TRBJ2-2
ASSVRVNTGELF
>TRBV9|TRBJ2-5
ASSPSGGIKETQY
>TRBV7-9|TRBJ1-3
ASSLAGSGNTIY
>TRBV27|TRBJ2-4
ASSLEGGVSVAKNIQY
>TRBV6-5|TRBJ1-2
ASSWGQGYGYT
>TRBV6-5|TRBJ1-1
ASNSAGGMNTEAF
>TRBV4-2|TRBJ2-6
ASSQGTGSGANVLT
>TRBV4-2|TRBJ2-3
ASSQDLAGGRLSLAQY
>TRBV6-6|TRBJ1-3
ASSWGGTDSGNTIY
>TRBV28|TRBJ1-2
ASSEVDDYGYT
>TRBV4-1|TRBJ1-1
ASSPPRGRNTEAF
>TRBV12-3/TRBV12-4|TRBJ1-2
ASRDRDYGYT
>TRBV7-2|TRBJ2-5
ASSPGARETQY
>TRBV29-1|TRBJ2-5
SVSPTGGQGETQY
>TRBV5-1|TRBJ2-5
ASSLELEETQY
>TRBV4-1|TRBJ1-4
ASSQEGGGNEKLF
>TRBV30|TRBJ1-2
AWSYSGTLNYGYT
>TRBV15|TRBJ2-2
ATSRVGSGELF
>TRBV7-9|TRBJ2-5
ASSPTGGYQETQY
>TRBV19|TRBJ1-4
ASSVEQGNEKLF
>TRBV5-1|TRBJ2-2
ASSSGGASTGELF
>TRBV9|TRBJ2-5
ASRRTGGETQY
>TRBV4-1|TRBJ1-3
ASSQWGTGTGNTIY
>TRBV27|TRBJ1-2
ASSKEDSGRGGYT
>TRBV5-4|TRBJ1-2
ASSSPGYGYT
>TRBV10-3|TRBJ2-5
AISEPISGTGGQETQY
>TRBV19|TRBJ2-7
ASSIGVGEDEQY
>TRBV4-1|TRBJ2-5
ASSQWRRETQY
>TRBV4-2|TRBJ2-7
ASSQERGGPYEQY
>TRBV9|TRBJ1-1
ASSVEPGEATEAF
>TRBV2|TRBJ1-6
ASSVSQGARNSPLH
>TRBV6-5|TRBJ1-3
ASTRGFSGNTIY
>TRBV7-4|TRBJ1-5
ASSPRTGEKPQH
>TRBV5-1|TRBJ1-2
ASSLGAVGDYGYT
>TRBV30|TRBJ1-5
AWSPQSGQPQH
>TRBV14|TRBJ2-1
ASSHRGGGSYNEQF
>TRBV5-4|TRBJ1-1
ASSTGQGNTEAF
>TRBV5-6|TRBJ2-7
ASSLLGHDYEQY
>TRBV7-2|TRBJ2-3
ASSLLTSGGLSTDTQY